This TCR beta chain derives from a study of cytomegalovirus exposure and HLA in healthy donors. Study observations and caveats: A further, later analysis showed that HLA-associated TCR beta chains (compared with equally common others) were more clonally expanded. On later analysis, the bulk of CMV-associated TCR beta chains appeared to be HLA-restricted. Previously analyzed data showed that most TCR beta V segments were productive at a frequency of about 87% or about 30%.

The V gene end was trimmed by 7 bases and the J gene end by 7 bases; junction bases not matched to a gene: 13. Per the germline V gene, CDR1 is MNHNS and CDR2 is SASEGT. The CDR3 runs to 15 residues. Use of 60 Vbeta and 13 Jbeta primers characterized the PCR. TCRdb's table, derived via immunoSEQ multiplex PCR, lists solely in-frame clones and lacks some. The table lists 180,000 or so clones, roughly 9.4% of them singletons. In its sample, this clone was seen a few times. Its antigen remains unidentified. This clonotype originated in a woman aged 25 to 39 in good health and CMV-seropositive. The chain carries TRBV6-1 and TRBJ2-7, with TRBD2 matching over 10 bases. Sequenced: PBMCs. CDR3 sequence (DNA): TGTGCCAGCAAGGGGTGGCTAGCGGGAGAATGGGAGCAGTACTTC. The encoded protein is CASKGWLAGEWEQYF.